This T cell receptor (beta chain) was obtained from a study of regulatory T cells in long-lasting Graves disease. Study results and limitations: Analysis covered peripheral blood alone, not thyroid tissue.

iRepertoire HTBI primers and Arm-PCR of CDR3 regions built TCR beta libraries. TCRdb re-called the multiplex PCR reads through MiXCR, storing one row per CDR3 protein. The sample yields 400,000 to 450,000 distinct CDR3 sequences, 15% seen once. Time point meaning: newly diagnosed GD, antithyroid drugs for less than 3 months. Researchers made the TCR library from RNA that was extracted from PBMCs. Blood from the periphery, around 9 milliliters in all, was drawn into EDTA tubes. Germline V CDR1 and CDR2: DFQATT, SNEGSKA (reference sequence). The CDR3 is made up of 19 amino acids. J lost 11 bases, V lost 1 base, and 27 bases had no gene match. This clonotype was recorded many times. The antigen remains unidentified. These same records also appear under a second study, on T cells in Graves' hyperthyroidism and ophthalmopathy. That source adds: These patients, aged 18 to 65, had recently diagnosed hyperthyroidism lasting under 2 months. Clinical symptoms, serum thyroxine, TRAb, thyroid ultrasound and orbital computed tomography informed diagnoses.

The V gene is TRBV20-1, the J gene TRBJ2-3; 7 bases are shared with TRBD2. Sequencing used peripheral blood mononuclear cells (PBMCs), obtained at new diagnosis, from a patient treated with antithyroid drugs. The sequence came from a woman aged 30 to 39 with Graves disease. This CDR3 is CSARVSAGSKATDTGGQYF. CDR3 nucleotide sequence: TGCAGTGCTAGAGTTTCAGCGGGATCCAAAGCGACAGATACTGGGGGGCAGTATTTT.